In its sample, the clone carrying this TCR beta chain was seen many times. Its antigen is unknown. The CDR3 length is 13 residues. The V end lost 5 bases, the J end lost 6 bases, and 14 bases lay between the germline ends. Germline V lookup: CDR1 SGHTA, CDR2 FQGNSA. The data were taken from a study of CD8 T cells in ankylosing spondylitis. Study-wide results and limits: A TCR beta motif of 7 to 9 highly homologous variants seemed to mark ankylosing spondylitis blood.

MiXCR, run by TCRdb on the 5' RACE reads, gives a single entry per CDR3 protein. The data contain more than 500,000 distinct CDR3 sequences, less than 6% of them seen just once; the ten biggest clones take up roughly 3.3%. The chain has TRBV7-2 and TRBJ2-7, with D possibly being TRBD1 (6 bases). What was sequenced was blood, either unsorted or a sorted T cell fraction (not recorded which). The TCR originated in a male donor with ankylosing spondylitis. CDR3 DNA: TGTGCCAGCAGCAAGCACAGGGACGGCGAGCAGTACTTC. It codes for CASSKHRDGEQYF.